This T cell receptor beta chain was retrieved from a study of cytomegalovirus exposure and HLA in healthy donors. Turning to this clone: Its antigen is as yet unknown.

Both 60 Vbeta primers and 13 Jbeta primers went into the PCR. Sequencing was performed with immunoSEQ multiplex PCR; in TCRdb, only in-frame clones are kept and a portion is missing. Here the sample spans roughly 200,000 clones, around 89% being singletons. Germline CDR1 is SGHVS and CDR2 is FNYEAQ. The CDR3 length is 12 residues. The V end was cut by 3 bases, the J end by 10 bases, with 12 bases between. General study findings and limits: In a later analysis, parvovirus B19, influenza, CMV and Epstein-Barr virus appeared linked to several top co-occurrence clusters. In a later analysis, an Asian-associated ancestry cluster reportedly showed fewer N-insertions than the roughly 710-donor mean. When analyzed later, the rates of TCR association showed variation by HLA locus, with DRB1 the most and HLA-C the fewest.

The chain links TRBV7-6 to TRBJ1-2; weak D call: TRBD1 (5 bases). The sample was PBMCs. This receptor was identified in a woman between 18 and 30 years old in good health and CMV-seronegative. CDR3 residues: CASSLGGEAYTF. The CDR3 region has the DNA TGTGCCAGCAGCTTGGGGGGGGAGGCCTACACCTTC.